These 24 T cell receptor beta chains were sequenced from one sample in a study of CD8 T cells in Susac syndrome. The authors reverse transcribed roughly 0.5 to 1 ug RNA with random hexamers. Via MiXCR, TCRdb re-called the immunoSEQ multiplex PCR reads, giving one row per CDR3 protein. The repertoire includes around 150,000 distinct CDR3 sequences, roughly 96% of them detected once, and about 0.11% sits in the top ten. Material for sequencing was CD4+ T cells from PBMCs. These TCRs come from a human donor with multiple sclerosis.

The chain joins TRBV5-1 to TRBJ2-1; 15 bases fit TRBD2. V shed 1 base and J 4 bases; nucleotides not matched to a gene: 12. Germline-derived CDR1 and CDR2 are SGHRS and YFSETQ. The CDR3 contains 20 residues. The CDR3 sequence: CASSLMGLAGGRNRYNEQFF. CDR3 DNA sequence: TGCGCCAGCAGCTTGATGGGACTAGCGGGAGGAAGGAACAGGTACAATGAGCAGTTCTTC.

The chain's CDR3 is CASSASGQLGGYGYTF. The CDR3 bases are TGTGCCAGCAGCGCATCGGGACAGTTAGGGGGATACGGCTACACCTTC. V is TRBV7-2 and J is TRBJ1-2; 7 bases are shared with TRBD1. The CDR3 has 16 amino acids. The V segment lost 5 bases and the J segment 8 bases; nucleotides outside the gene matches: 17. CDR1 and CDR2 (germline): SGHTA, FQGNSA.

This clonotype has just one count. The V gene is TRBV14, the J gene TRBJ2-3; D perhaps matches TRBD1 (6 bases). Trimming removed 4 bases from V and 5 bases from J, with 22 bases in between. This CDR3 has 17 amino acids. In germline, CDR1 is SGHDN, CDR2 FVKESK. CDR3 nucleotide sequence: TGTGCCAGCAGCCCCCGACAGGCACGCCGAGTGGTAGATACGCAGTATTTT. It specifies CASSPRQARRVVDTQYF.

The rearrangement joins TRBV9 to TRBJ1-4, with 9 bases matching TRBD1. J was trimmed by 7 bases and V by 2 bases; bases with no gene match: 6. Germline loops: CDR1 SGDLS, CDR2 YYNGEE. The CDR3 is 15 amino acids. CDR3 in DNA: TGTGCCAGCAGCGTGGGGACAGGGAGGACTGAAAAACTGTTTTTT. Its translation: CASSVGTGRTEKLFF. Full variable domain (rest looked up from reference TRBV9 and TRBJ1-4): DSGVTQTPKHLITATGQRVTLRCSPRSGDLSVYWYQQSLDQGLQFLIQYYNGEERAKGNILERFSAQQFPDLHSELNLSSLELGDSALYFCASSVGTGRTEKLFFGSGTQLSVL.

The chain employs TRBV25-1 and TRBJ1-2; TRBD1 matches at 8 bases. V shed 8 bases and J 0 bases; nucleotides not matched to a gene: 5. This CDR3 spans 14 amino acids. The germline CDR1 and CDR2 sequences are MGHDK and SYGVNS. DNA for the CDR3: TGTGCCAGCCATAAGACAGGGGCTAACTATGGCTACACCTTC. It yields the protein CASHKTGANYGYTF.

The rearrangement uses TRBV5-1 and TRBJ2-7, with 14 bases that match TRBD2. Germline values: CDR1 SGHRS, CDR2 YFSETQ. V gave up 4 bases and J gave up 4 bases; unmatched junction bases: 7. The CDR3 length is 16 residues. As DNA, the CDR3 is TGCGCCAGCAGCATCGGGACTAGCGGGAGTTTTTACGAGCAGTACTTC. It encodes CASSIGTSGSFYEQYF. The full variable domain, with the rest looked up from reference TRBV5-1 and TRBJ2-7, is KAGVTQTPRYLIKTRGQQVTLSCSPISGHRSVSWYQQTPGQGLQFLFEYFSETQRNKGNFPGRFSGRQFSNSRSEMNVSTLELGDSALYLCASSIGTSGSFYEQYFGPGTRLTVT.

The genes are TRBV7-2 and TRBJ2-7; D is perhaps TRBD1 (5 bases). CDR3 length equals 18 residues. V was shortened by 1 base and J by 0 bases, with 19 bases between the two germline ends. Germline-derived CDR1 and CDR2 are SGHTA and FQGNSA. For the CDR3, the DNA is TGTGCCAGCAGCTTAGTAGCCCAGGGTATCGGGCGCTCCTACGAGCAGTACTTC. Its translation is CASSLVAQGIGRSYEQYF.

The V call is TRBV24-1, the J call TRBJ2-5; D is unresolved. The CDR3 has 14 residues. Trimming stripped 5 bases from V and 4 bases from J, with 13 bases between. Germline V gives CDR1 KGHDR, CDR2 SFDVKD. CDR3 protein: CATSGAAPVETQYF. CDR3 coding DNA: TGTGCCACCAGTGGGGCAGCTCCTGTAGAGACCCAGTACTTC.

The chain couples TRBV28 to TRBJ2-5, with 10 bases matching TRBD1. V gave up 8 bases and J gave up 5 bases; unmatched junction bases: 8. In germline, CDR1 is MDHEN, CDR2 SYDVKM. This CDR3 region has 14 residues. This chain's CDR3 is CASAAGTGVETQYF. Here the CDR3 DNA reads TGTGCCAGCGCGGCAGGGACAGGGGTTGAGACCCAGTACTTC.

This clonotype was observed a handful of times. The chain carries TRBV20-1 and TRBJ2-7; D might be TRBD2 (6 bases). Trimming left V 3 bases short and J 2 bases short, with 8 bases between. Germline assignment: CDR1 DFQATT and CDR2 SNEGSKA (reference sequence). CDR3 length: 12 amino acids. The CDR3 is CSASGGAYEQYF. CDR3 sequence (DNA): TGCAGTGCTAGCGGGGGTGCCTACGAGCAGTACTTC.

The V call is TRBV9, the J call TRBJ1-1; D possibly corresponds to TRBD1 (5 bases). Germline V gives CDR1 SGDLS, CDR2 YYNGEE. The CDR3 is made up of 15 amino acids. Trimming left V 4 bases short and J 10 bases short, with 23 bases between. CDR3 loop: CASSPRGVDGRGAFF. The CDR3 nucleotides are TGTGCCAGCAGCCCCCGGGGGGTGGATGGAAGGGGAGCTTTCTTT.

On this clonotype itself: One junction end does not reproduce the germline sequence, and a read error may be involved. J is TRBJ2-1 and V is TRBV15; the D is unclear. The CDR3 consists of 11 residues. CDR1 and CDR2 from the germline V gene are LNHNV and YYDKDF (reference sequence). The DNA of the CDR3 is TGTGCCACCAGCAGAGATACCCAGCTAGAATTC. It specifies CATSRDTQLEF.

This clonotype was counted a single time. The chain carries TRBV7-3 and TRBJ2-1; 12 bases line up with TRBD2. V dropped 4 bases and J dropped 7; count of bases not matched to a gene: 5. This CDR3 contains 15 residues. Germline V gene lookup returns CDR1 SGHTA and CDR2 FQGTGA. The CDR3 coding sequence is TGTGCCAGCAGCTCGACTAGCGGGAGATGGAATGAGCAGTTCTTC. Translation gives CASSSTSGRWNEQFF.

The chain links TRBV23-1 to TRBJ1-5, with no clear D. TRBV23-1 is recorded as an ORF, its role being uncertain. The CDR3 is 15 amino acids. Deletions cut 8 bases from V and 3 bases from J, with 17 bases between. CDR3 DNA: TGCGCCAGCGATGGACCTCGTCGGCTCAATCAGCCCCAGCATTTT. Amino acids: CASDGPRRLNQPQHF.

This chain links TRBV15 with TRBJ2-6; D gene uncertain. V lost 0 bases to trimming and J lost 2 bases, with 8 bases between them. Germline V gene data show CDR1 as LNHNV and CDR2 as YYDKDF (reference sequence). This CDR3 spans 16 amino acids. Here the CDR3 reads CATSRDMGTGANVLTF. The CDR3 nucleotides are TGTGCCACCAGCAGAGATATGGGAACTGGGGCCAACGTCCTGACTTTC.

This clonotype has just a few counts. The rearrangement joins TRBV7-2 to TRBJ1-5; D possibly corresponds to TRBD1 (5 bases). The CDR3 spans 13 residues. V was trimmed by 6 bases and J by 5 bases, leaving 11 bases between them. CDR1 SGHTA and CDR2 FQGNSA come from the germline V gene. CDR3 nucleotides: TGTGCCAGCAGTTATAGGGGTGATCAGCCCCAGCATTTT. Translated: CASSYRGDQPQHF.

CDR3 protein: CASSLEVAGFSETQYF. CDR3 bases: TGTGCCAGCAGCTTGGAAGTAGCGGGATTTTCAGAGACCCAGTACTTC. The chain couples TRBV5-6 to TRBJ2-5, with 8 bases that match TRBD2. CDR3 length: 16 amino acids. CDR1 and CDR2 (germline): SGHDT, YYEEEE. V gave up 0 bases and J gave up 4 bases; unmatched junction bases: 8.

This chain joins TRBV28 and TRBJ1-5, with a possible D match to TRBD1 (5 bases). CDR3 size: 13 residues. The V end lost 6 bases, the J end lost 6 bases, and 12 bases lay between the germline ends. Germline V gives CDR1 MDHEN, CDR2 SYDVKM. The DNA of the CDR3 is TGTGCCAGCAGCCAAGGAGGGGTTCAGCCCCAGCATTTT. This translates into CASSQGGVQPQHF.

The J gene is TRBJ2-1, the V gene TRBV2; possibly TRBD2 for D (6 bases). Trimming cost V 6 bases and J 3 bases, with 12 bases left between them. Germline CDR1 and CDR2: SNHLY and FYNNEI. CDR3 length equals 14 residues. The CDR3: CASRGDSFYNEQFF. CDR3 nucleotide sequence: TGTGCCAGCAGAGGGGACTCGTTCTACAATGAGCAGTTCTTC.

The chain uses TRBV27 and TRBJ2-2; 9 bases agree with TRBD1. V trimming: 5 bases; J trimming: 3 bases; junction bases outside the gene matches: 4. Germline V gene lookup returns CDR1 MNHEY and CDR2 SMNVEV (reference sequence). This CDR3 is 15 amino acids long. The CDR3: CASSPGQGYTGELFF. CDR3 nucleotide sequence: TGTGCCAGCAGTCCGGGACAGGGATACACCGGGGAGCTGTTTTTT.

The chain couples TRBV5-6 to TRBJ2-4; D gene unclear. Trimming removed 4 bases from V and 4 bases from J, with 6 bases in between. This CDR3 comprises 12 residues. Germline CDR1 is SGHDT and CDR2 is YYEEEE. The CDR3 nucleotides are TGTGCCAGCAGCGCGCAAAAAAACATTCAGTACTTC. Its protein product is CASSAQKNIQYF.

CDR3 amino acids: CASSEEHTGELFF. The CDR3 bases are TGTGCCAGCAGTGAAGAGCACACCGGGGAGCTGTTTTTT. V usage is TRBV2 and J usage is TRBJ2-2; D call uncertain. CDR3 length: 13 amino acids. The V and J ends lost 1 base and 3 bases respectively, with 3 bases between them. Per germline, CDR1 SNHLY and CDR2 FYNNEI.

The rearrangement joins TRBV20-1 to TRBJ1-5; D unresolved. The CDR3 totals 18 residues. V lost 0 bases and J 5 bases, leaving 23 bases between the germline ends. Germline CDR1 DFQATT, CDR2 SNEGSKA (reference sequence). The CDR3 is CSARDFEAFGSGDQPQHF. Written as DNA, the CDR3 is TGCAGTGCTAGAGATTTTGAGGCTTTCGGCTCTGGGGATCAGCCCCAGCATTTT.

J is TRBJ2-7 and V is TRBV30; D call uncertain. Germline CDR1 reads GTSNPN; CDR2 reads SVGIG (reference sequence). The CDR3 has 12 amino acids. V dropped 8 bases and J dropped 7 bases, with 18 bases sitting between them. The CDR3 sequence is CAHRSWLGEQYF. For the CDR3, the DNA is TGTGCCCACAGATCGTGGTTGGGGGAGCAGTACTTC.